A single sample is the source of the 20 T cell receptor beta chains below, sequenced in a study of T cell repertoires in cytomegalovirus infection. TCRdb processed the reads anew with MiXCR; each CDR3 protein has one entry. The data hold approximately 250,000 distinct CDR3 sequences, with 10% to 15% observed a single time. Sequencing was carried out using PBMCs. The receptors stem from a human donor in good health (CMV status not recorded). Some clones in this sample may be carry-over from other donors' samples.

The rearrangement links TRBV5-6 to TRBJ1-6; D call uncertain. CDR3 size: 13 residues. Germline V CDR1 and CDR2: SGHDT, YYEEEE. The V gene lost 1 base and the J gene lost 11 bases, with 10 bases spanning the gap. CDR3 protein: CASSLYLGTPLHF. CDR3 DNA sequence: TGTGCCAGCAGCTTGTACCTGGGGACACCCCTCCACTTT.

This clonotype was found many times. The chain links TRBV7-2 to TRBJ1-4; no clear D gene. The CDR3 runs 14 residues. Trimming stripped 3 bases from V and 3 bases from J, with 8 bases between. CDR1 is SGHTA, CDR2 FQGNSA, per germline. The CDR3 region is CASSFSTANEKLFF. CDR3 sequence (DNA): TGTGCCAGCAGCTTCAGTACGGCTAATGAAAAACTGTTTTTT.

This clonotype was seen at least ten times. The chain combines TRBV7-9 with TRBJ1-1; TRBD1 aligns across 10 bases. Germline loops: CDR1 SEHNR, CDR2 FQNEAQ (reference sequence). Unmatched junction bases numbered 14, after V lost 5 bases and J lost 5 bases. The CDR3 runs to 17 residues. In DNA, the CDR3 is TGTGCCAGCAGCCAAAGACGGTGGGGGACAGGGGATACTGAAGCTTTCTTT. Translated: CASSQRRWGTGDTEAFF.

At least ten counts were recorded for this clonotype. The rearrangement links TRBV7-8 to TRBJ2-1, with D tentatively TRBD2 (5 bases). This CDR3 is 12 amino acids long. Trimming pared 5 bases from V and 10 bases from J, leaving 12 bases between. Germline values: CDR1 SGHVS, CDR2 FQNEAQ. CDR3 sequence: CASSLGVPEQFF. DNA of the CDR3: TGTGCCAGCAGCCTCGGGGTGCCCGAGCAGTTCTTC. Variable domain in full (rest from reference TRBV7-8 and TRBJ2-1): GAGVSQSPRYKVAKRGQDVALRCDPISGHVSLFWYQQALGQGPEFLTYFQNEAQLDKSGLPSDRFFAERPEGSVSTLKIQRTQQEDSAVYLCASSLGVPEQFFGPGTRLTVL.

This clonotype showed up just a few times. The chain joins TRBV5-5 to TRBJ1-1; D not certain. Germline loops: CDR1 SGHKS, CDR2 YYEKEE (reference sequence). The CDR3 runs 13 residues. Trimming pared 2 bases from V and 4 bases from J, leaving 9 bases between. The CDR3 loop reads CASSLPSGTEAFF. CDR3 coding DNA: TGTGCCAGCAGCTTACCAAGCGGCACTGAAGCTTTCTTT.

This clonotype was counted only a few times. V is TRBV15 and J is TRBJ2-7; 10 bases are shared with TRBD1. The junction had 8 bases not matched to a gene; V was cut back by 3 bases and J by 6 bases. The CDR3 has 15 residues. The germline V gene encodes CDR1 LNHNV and CDR2 YYDKDF (reference sequence). The CDR3 spells CATSSAGTGAIEQYF. The CDR3 DNA is TGTGCCACCAGCAGCGCCGGGACAGGGGCTATCGAGCAGTACTTC.

The chain combines TRBV6-5 with TRBJ1-3; D uncertain. Looked up from germline, CDR1 is MNHEY and CDR2 is SVGAGI. Trimming removed 2 bases at V and 0 bases at J, with 11 bases between. The CDR3 length is 16 residues. The CDR3 DNA follows: TGTGCCAGCAGTTACGACACGGCTGGCTCTGGAAACACCATATATTTT. Translating it yields CASSYDTAGSGNTIYF.

The table lists this clonotype with many counts. This chain uses TRBV19 with TRBJ2-7; D is ambiguous. Germline V lookup: CDR1 LNHDA, CDR2 SQIVND (reference sequence). The V gene lost 5 bases and the J gene lost 3 bases, with 20 bases spanning the gap. This CDR3 comprises 16 residues. This CDR3 reads CASSPWTESRSYEQYF. CDR3 bases: TGTGCCAGTAGTCCTTGGACGGAATCGAGAAGCTACGAGCAGTACTTC. Full variable domain (rest looked up from reference TRBV19 and TRBJ2-7): DGGITQSPKYLFRKEGQNVTLSCEQNLNHDAMYWYRQDPGQGLRLIYYSQIVNDFQKGDIAEGYSVSREKKESFPLTVTSAQKNPTAFYLCASSPWTESRSYEQYFGPGTRLTVT.

There are many counts of this clonotype. The gene calls are TRBV7-2 and TRBJ1-2; the match to TRBD1 covers 7 bases. V lost 4 bases, J lost 6 bases, and 14 bases stayed unmatched. Germline V gives CDR1 SGHTA, CDR2 FQGNSA. The CDR3 consists of 16 residues. The CDR3 loop is CASSSFTGEISDGYTF. The DNA of the CDR3 is TGTGCCAGCAGCTCTTTTACAGGGGAAATTAGCGATGGCTACACCTTC.

At least ten counts were recorded for this clonotype. The rearrangement joins TRBV6-2 or TRBV6-3 to TRBJ2-1; 8 bases are shared with TRBD2. Germline CDR1 and CDR2: MNHEY and SVGEGT. After removal of 5 bases from V and 2 bases from J, the junction contained 5 bases not matched to a gene. The CDR3 runs 15 residues. The CDR3 DNA sequence: TGTGCCAGCAGTCAGATAGCGGGGACCTACAATGAGCAGTTCTTC. Its translation is CASSQIAGTYNEQFF.

The sample holds many counts of this clonotype. V gene TRBV7-2 combines with J gene TRBJ1-1; weak D call: TRBD1 (5 bases). V lost 5 bases, J lost 1 base, and 14 bases lay in between. Per germline, CDR1 SGHTA and CDR2 FQGNSA. CDR3 length: 15 residues. The CDR3 sequence is CASSQSGRGNTEAFF. The CDR3 coding sequence is TGTGCCAGCAGCCAGTCGGGGCGGGGGAACACTGAAGCTTTCTTT.

This clonotype has more than one count but fewer than ten. V usage is TRBV12-3 or TRBV12-4 and J usage is TRBJ2-2; possibly TRBD1 for D (6 bases). The CDR3 is 17 amino acids. The V and J ends lost 6 bases and 0 bases respectively, with 17 bases between them. The CDR3: CASSPVAGQPNTGELFF. CDR3 DNA sequence: TGTGCCAGCAGCCCTGTAGCAGGACAGCCGAACACCGGGGAGCTGTTTTTT.

The chain joins TRBV5-1 to TRBJ2-1; D possibly corresponds to TRBD2 (5 bases). The CDR3 has 15 residues. V shed 3 bases and J shed 6 bases, with 16 bases lying between them. Germline assignment: CDR1 SGHRS and CDR2 YFSETQ. CDR3 bases: TGCGCCAGCAGCTCGCCGGGAACTTATCGCAATGAGCAGTTCTTC. Amino acid sequence: CASSSPGTYRNEQFF. Looking up the rest from reference TRBV5-1 and TRBJ2-1 gives the full variable domain: KAGVTQTPRYLIKTRGQQVTLSCSPISGHRSVSWYQQTPGQGLQFLFEYFSETQRNKGNFPGRFSGRQFSNSRSEMNVSTLELGDSALYLCASSSPGTYRNEQFFGPGTRLTVL.

This clonotype was picked up many times. The chain combines TRBV7-2 with TRBJ2-7; D unclear. V lost 5 bases to trimming and J lost 6 bases, with 20 bases between them. Germline lookup yields CDR1 SGHTA and CDR2 FQGNSA. The CDR3 consists of 15 residues. The CDR3 bases are TGTGCCAGCAGCATTGACTCCGACGTATACGGCGAGCAGTACTTC. Translating gives CASSIDSDVYGEQYF.

At least ten counts were recorded for this clonotype. The V gene is TRBV4-2, the J gene TRBJ1-1, with D uncertain. V shed 1 base and J shed 0 bases, with 6 bases lying between them. Looked up from germline, CDR1 is LGHNA and CDR2 is YNFKEQ. The CDR3 is 14 residues long. The CDR3 DNA is TGTGCCAGCAGCCAAGGACGGCTGAACACTGAAGCTTTCTTT. As protein: CASSQGRLNTEAFF.

This clonotype was observed a few times. V and J are TRBV7-2 and TRBJ1-2; 9 positions agree with TRBD1. The CDR3 length is 15 residues. Germline-derived CDR1 and CDR2 are SGHTA and FQGNSA. V trimming: 5 bases; J trimming: 4 bases; junction bases outside the gene matches: 8. CDR3 region: CASSPRTGATYGYTF. For the CDR3, the DNA is TGTGCCAGCAGCCCCAGGACAGGGGCTACCTATGGCTACACCTTC.

This clonotype was seen more than once but under ten times. The chain couples TRBV6-1 to TRBJ2-7; 8 nucleotides line up with TRBD1. There are 15 residues in the CDR3. The germline gives CDR1 MNHNS, CDR2 SASEGT. The V and J ends lost 0 bases and 2 bases, in that order; junction bases with no gene match: 3. The CDR3 bases are TGTGCCAGCAGTGAAGCTTCACAGGGGGCCTACGAGCAGTACTTC. Its protein is CASSEASQGAYEQYF.

The rearrangement uses TRBV28 and TRBJ2-1; D gene uncertain. This CDR3 has 14 amino acids. The germline gives CDR1 MDHEN, CDR2 SYDVKM. The germline V and J ends were trimmed by 4 bases and 1 base, with 8 bases remaining between them. CDR3 amino acids: CASSSSGSYNEQFF. The CDR3 DNA is TGTGCCAGCAGTTCTAGTGGATCCTACAATGAGCAGTTCTTC.

This clonotype was recorded many times. The V call is TRBV5-1, the J call TRBJ2-2; D is unclear. The CDR3 consists of 14 residues. From germline, CDR1 is SGHRS and CDR2 YFSETQ. V dropped 0 bases and J dropped 4 bases, with 7 bases sitting between them. CDR3 residues: CASSLEGPTGELFF. In DNA form, the CDR3 reads TGCGCCAGCAGCTTGGAGGGTCCCACCGGGGAGCTGTTTTTT. The complete variable domain, with remaining parts taken from reference TRBV5-1 and TRBJ2-2, reads KAGVTQTPRYLIKTRGQQVTLSCSPISGHRSVSWYQQTPGQGLQFLFEYFSETQRNKGNFPGRFSGRQFSNSRSEMNVSTLELGDSALYLCASSLEGPTGELFFGEGSRLTVL.

J is TRBJ2-5 and V is TRBV12-3 or TRBV12-4, with D possibly TRBD2 on 6 matching bases. The CDR3 has 15 amino acids. V was trimmed by 4 bases and J by 2 bases, leaving 14 bases between them. The CDR3 coding sequence is TGTGCCAGCAGTTCACCCTACCGGGAGCAAGAGACCCAGTACTTC. It codes for CASSSPYREQETQYF.